The entry that follows covers one T cell receptor beta chain sequence. Its target is unknown. CDR3 length: 16 residues. The V segment lost 5 bases and the J segment 0 bases; nucleotides outside the gene matches: 10. Germline-derived CDR1 and CDR2 are MNHEY and SMNVEV (reference sequence). This record comes from a study of shared clonotypes between healthy human individuals. Replicate PCRs from sorted subsets contained 200 ng DNA, which is 30,000 to 35,000 T cell genomes. Clones were read by immunoSEQ multiplex PCR, and TCRdb kept only the in-frame ones, dropping some. The sample includes approximately 2,000,000 clones, 85% to 95% of them seen just once. General study results and limits: It was only blood that was sampled, and tissue repertoires likely differ.

The chain combines TRBV27 with TRBJ2-7, with 7 bases that match TRBD2. The sequenced material came from naive CD4+ T cells from PBMCs. Noted subset: CD45RA+ positively selected. This TCR came from a man younger than 35 in good health. Some clones in this sample may be carry-over from other donors' samples. This CDR3 reads CASSPRMASGSYEQYF. The CDR3 nucleotides read TGTGCCAGCAGTCCCCGGATGGCTAGCGGCTCCTACGAGCAGTACTTC.